This paragraph covers one TCR beta chain sequence. The cohort comprised adults aged 18 to 89 years residing in under 25 US areas. The sample comes from a study of blood T cell repertoires in COVID-19. Study as a whole: Samples representing acute and convalescent COVID-19 were sourced from the United States, Italy and Spain.

The protocol was immunoSEQ multiplex PCR, while the TCRdb copy is restricted to in-frame clones and leaves out a portion. The sample holds roughly 190,000 clones, roughly 82% seen once. V lost 4 bases and J lost 5; bases outside the gene matches: 6. The CDR3 is 15 amino acids. Germline CDR1 reads MDHEN; CDR2 reads SYDVKM. This chain uses TRBV28 with TRBJ1-4; 8 nucleotides match TRBD1. The sequenced sample was PBMCs or T cells enriched from blood (not recorded which). This clonotype was obtained from a woman aged 55-75 years with acute COVID-19. CDR3 sequence (DNA): TGTGCCAGCAGTTCCCCGGGACAGGCAAATGAAAAACTGTTTTTT. As protein: CASSSPGQANEKLFF. Using reference TRBV28 and TRBJ1-4 for the parts outside the CDR3, the full variable domain is DVKVTQSSRYLVKRTGEKVFLECVQDMDHENMFWYRQDPGLGLRLIYFSYDVKMKEKGDIPEGYSVSREKKERFSLILESASTNQTSMYLCASSSPGQANEKLFFGSGTQLSVL.